This T cell receptor (beta chain) is from a study of low-dose radiotherapy and immunotherapy resistance in tumors. Study overall: Treatment of Cohort 2 consisted of 1 Gy per fraction every two weeks, amounting to 13 Gy over 26 weeks. Every two weeks, cyclophosphamide 200 mg/m2 was infused one day before radiation plus immunotherapy. Patients took aspirin (300 mg orally, daily) for four cycles beginning at cycle 1 day 1.

Trimming left V 2 bases short and J 2 bases short, with 11 bases between. Germline CDR1 SQVTM, CDR2 ANQGSEA. The CDR3 spans 14 residues. Alpha- and beta-chain coverage of first-strand cDNA came from TRAV- and TRBV-specific primers. TCR amplification ran 20 PCR cycles using constant-region and V-primer adapter primers. TCRdb reprocessed the reads with MiXCR, giving one entry per CDR3 protein. The data hold 12,000 or so distinct CDR3 sequences, with roughly four fifths observed a single time. The chain carries TRBV29-1 and TRBJ2-3, with D perhaps matching TRBD2 (5 bases). The source is a human donor with advanced metastatic prostate, ovarian, gallbladder or colorectal cancer (not recorded which). This table probably holds off-target reads from a library built for another chain. Here the CDR3 DNA reads TGCAGCGTTGAATCGAGCGGCCTCACAGATACGCAGTATTTT. This encodes CSVESSGLTDTQYF.